These T cell receptor beta chains were read from a single sample in a study of cytomegalovirus exposure and HLA in healthy donors. Clones were read by immunoSEQ multiplex PCR, and TCRdb kept only the in-frame ones, dropping some. The sample shows around 170,000 clones, around three quarters of them seen only once. Sequenced: PBMCs. The source of these receptors is a woman in her twenties or thirties in good health and CMV-seropositive. The CDR3 runs from the conserved cysteine through the conserved F or W. The D gene is left open where the match is weak. The listing skips clone size in some rows; elsewhere it reads once, few, many or a size class.

d_call clone_size j_call v_call cdr3_aa cdr3_nt
TRBD2 - TRBJ2-5 TRBV19 CASSTTLAGGLETQYF TGTGCCAGTAGTACGACTTTAGCGGGGGGGCTGGAGACCCAGTACTTC
TRBD2 - TRBJ2-5 TRBV28 CASSPTSGEIQETQYF TGTGCCAGCAGTCCTACTAGCGGGGAGATTCAAGAGACCCAGTACTTC
TRBD1 - TRBJ1-2 TRBV5-1 CASSSGQGFFGYTF TGCGCCAGCAGCTCAGGACAGGGGTTTTTTGGCTACACCTTC
- - TRBJ2-7 TRBV5-4 CASSLFGSSYEQYF TGTGCCAGCAGCTTGTTTGGTAGCAGCTACGAGCAGTACTTC
TRBD2 - TRBJ2-5 TRBV5-1 CASSLAGTRETQYF TGCGCCAGCAGCTTGGCTGGGACTAGAGAGACCCAGTACTTC
- - TRBJ2-1 TRBV25-1 CASRRYNEQFF TGTGCCAGCAGGAGGTACAATGAGCAGTTCTTC
TRBD2 - TRBJ2-3 TRBV5-4 CASSLERRGGTDTQYF TGTGCCAGCAGCTTGGAGCGGCGGGGGGGCACAGATACGCAGTATTTT
TRBD1 - TRBJ2-5 TRBV4-3 CASSQGLGRTGDQETQYF TGCGCCAGCAGCCAAGGGCTAGGAAGGACAGGAGACCAAGAGACCCAGTACTTC
TRBD1 few TRBJ1-6 TRBV27 CASSLRNRGLNNSPLHF TGTGCCAGCAGTTTAAGGAACAGGGGGCTCAATAATTCACCCCTCCACTTT
- - TRBJ2-1 TRBV2 CASSDRPGYNEQFF TGTGCCAGCAGTGATCGGCCAGGTTACAATGAGCAGTTCTTC
TRBD1 - TRBJ2-5 TRBV28 CASSSGQGAGTQYF TGTGCCAGCAGTTCGGGACAGGGAGCAGGGACCCAGTACTTC
- once TRBJ2-3 TRBV28 CASTVGRGILISTDTQYF TGTGCCAGCACCGTAGGGAGGGGGATACTTATTAGCACAGATACGCAGTATTTT
- - TRBJ1-4 TRBV4-1 CASSPNKGTAAANEKLFF TGCGCCAGCAGCCCGAATAAAGGTACAGCAGCAGCTAATGAAAAACTGTTTTTT
TRBD2 - TRBJ2-7 TRBV7-9 CASSPQAGGPYEQYF TGTGCCAGCAGCCCACAGGCGGGGGGGCCCTACGAGCAGTACTTC
- - TRBJ2-3 TRBV4-2 CASSQDSKGDADTQYF TGTGCCAGCAGCCAAGATTCCAAGGGAGACGCAGATACGCAGTATTTT
TRBD1 - TRBJ1-2 TRBV19 CASSLLGQGAYGYTF TGTGCCAGTAGTCTCCTCGGACAGGGGGCTTATGGCTACACCTTC
- - TRBJ1-1 TRBV10-3 CAISESRLLNTEAFF TGTGCCATCAGTGAGTCGAGGTTACTGAACACTGAAGCTTTCTTT
TRBD1 - TRBJ2-2 TRBV7-2 CASSRDRATGELFF TGTGCCAGCAGCCGGGACAGGGCCACCGGGGAGCTGTTTTTT
- - TRBJ1-3 TRBV7-2 CASSPPPGTFSGNTIYF TGTGCCAGCAGCCCCCCTCCGGGGACTTTCTCTGGAAACACCATATATTTT
TRBD1 - TRBJ2-7 TRBV7-9 CASSPRTGVRFREQYF TGTGCCAGCAGCCCCCGGACAGGGGTAAGGTTCCGCGAGCAGTACTTC
- once TRBJ2-5 TRBV5-3 CARSETGRIQETQYF TGTGCCAGAAGTGAGACAGGGAGGATCCAAGAGACCCAGTACTTC
- - TRBJ1-6 TRBV6-5 CASSIGGRPSPLHF TGTGCCAGCTCCATTGGAGGGCGCCCTTCACCCCTCCACTTT
TRBD1 - TRBJ1-5 TRBV6-1 CASSEAGTGGSNQPQHF TGTGCCAGCAGTGAAGCGGGGACAGGGGGAAGCAATCAGCCCCAGCATTTT
TRBD1 - TRBJ2-7 TRBV19 CASRGQAYEQYF TGTGCCAGTAGAGGACAGGCCTACGAGCAGTACTTC
- - TRBJ1-2 TRBV7-9 CASSLEGAGYTF TGTGCCAGCAGCTTAGAAGGGGCTGGCTACACCTTC
TRBD2 - TRBJ2-2 TRBV10-3 CAMAGLAGANLNTGELFF TGTGCCATGGCCGGACTAGCGGGGGCCAACCTGAACACCGGGGAGCTGTTTTTT
TRBD1 - TRBJ2-7 TRBV4-2 CASSQEEQGPYEQYF TGTGCCAGCAGCCAAGAGGAACAGGGGCCCTACGAGCAGTACTTC